This TCR beta chain was retrieved from a study of T-cell memory formation after mild COVID-19. Background on the study: The TCR clusters were mostly specific to one donor.

Germline values: CDR1 SGHRS, CDR2 YFSETQ. CDR3 length: 16 amino acids. V was shortened by 0 bases and J by 2 bases, with 14 bases between the two germline ends. Turning to this clonotype: Its antigen is currently unknown.

The study's findings and limits: Whether day 37 second-wave clones are SARS-CoV-2-specific was not confirmed. Largely, contracting CD4+ clones fell within CM and EM, and contracting CD8+ clones within EMRA.

TCR alpha and TCR beta cDNA libraries carrying sample barcodes and UMIs came from 5'RACE with constant-segment primers. TCRdb independently ran MiXCR on the 5' RACE reads; one entry per CDR3 protein. The sample lists about 280,000 distinct CDR3 sequences, 7.5% to 9.5% occurring once. The receptor comes from a man between 18 and 29 years old who had mild COVID-19 (a few samples of this study predate the infection). Cell type and time point are not known. The material sequenced was PBMCs or a T cell subset sorted from them (not recorded which). V and J are TRBV5-1 and TRBJ2-5; tentative D call: TRBD2 (6 bases). The CDR3 DNA reads TGCGCCAGCAGCTTGGGGGGTAGCGGAGCTCAAGAGACCCAGTACTTC. Translation gives CASSLGGSGAQETQYF.